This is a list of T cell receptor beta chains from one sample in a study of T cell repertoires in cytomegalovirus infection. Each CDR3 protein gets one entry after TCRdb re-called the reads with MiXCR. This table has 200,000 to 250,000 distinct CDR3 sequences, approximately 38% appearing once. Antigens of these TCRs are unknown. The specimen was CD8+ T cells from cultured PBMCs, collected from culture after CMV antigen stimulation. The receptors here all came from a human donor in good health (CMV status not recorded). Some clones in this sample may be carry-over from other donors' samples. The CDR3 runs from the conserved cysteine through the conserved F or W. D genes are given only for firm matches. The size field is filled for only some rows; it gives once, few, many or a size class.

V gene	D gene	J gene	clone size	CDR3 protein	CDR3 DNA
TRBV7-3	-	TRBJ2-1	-	CASSLRLSGPDNEQFF	TGTGCCAGCAGCTTAAGGTTGAGCGGCCCAGACAATGAGCAGTTCTTC
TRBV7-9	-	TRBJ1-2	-	CASSLPANYGYTF	TGTGCCAGCAGCTTACCGGCTAACTATGGCTACACCTTC
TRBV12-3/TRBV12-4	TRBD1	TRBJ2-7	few	CASSGTGLFYEQYF	TGTGCCAGCAGTGGGACAGGGCTTTTCTACGAGCAGTACTTC
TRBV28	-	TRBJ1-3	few	CASLPGGFSGGTIYF	TGTGCCAGCTTGCCCGGGGGATTCTCGGGAGGCACCATATATTTT
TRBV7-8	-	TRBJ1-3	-	CASSLGIYGSSGNTIYF	TGTGCCAGCAGCTTAGGAATCTACGGATCCTCTGGAAACACCATATATTTT
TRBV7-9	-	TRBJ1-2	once	CASSTRRGGRGGYTF	TGTGCCAGCAGCACCAGACGGGGAGGCAGAGGAGGCTACACCTTC
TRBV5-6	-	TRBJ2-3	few	CASSFLAGEQSGTDTQYF	TGTGCCAGCAGCTTTCTGGCCGGAGAACAGTCCGGCACAGATACGCAGTATTTT
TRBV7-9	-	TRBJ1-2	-	CASSSPPIRDGYTF	TGTGCCAGCAGCTCCCCACCTATCAGGGATGGCTACACCTTC
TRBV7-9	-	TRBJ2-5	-	CASSFPTNQETQYF	TGTGCCAGCAGCTTTCCGACAAACCAAGAGACCCAGTACTTC
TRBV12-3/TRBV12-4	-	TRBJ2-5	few	CASSLARSGQETQYF	TGTGCCAGCAGTTTAGCGCGGTCAGGCCAAGAGACCCAGTACTTC
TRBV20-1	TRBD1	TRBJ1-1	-	CSAAAGGRNTEAFF	TGCAGTGCGGCGGCAGGGGGCCGGAACACTGAAGCTTTCTTT
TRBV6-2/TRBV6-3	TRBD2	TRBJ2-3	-	CASSYRGLAGVTDTQYF	TGTGCCAGCAGTTACCGCGGACTAGCGGGGGTAACAGATACGCAGTATTTT
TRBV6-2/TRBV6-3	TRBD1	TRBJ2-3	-	CASSSDREVGDTQYF	TGTGCCAGCAGCTCAGACAGGGAAGTAGGCGATACGCAGTATTTT
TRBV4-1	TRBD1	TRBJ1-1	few	CASNQGARTEAFF	TGCGCCAGCAATCAGGGGGCGCGCACTGAAGCTTTCTTT
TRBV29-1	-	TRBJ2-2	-	CSVGGTNTGELFF	TGCAGCGTTGGGGGGACTAACACCGGGGAGCTGTTTTTT
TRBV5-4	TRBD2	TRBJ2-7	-	CASSSFSGSGEQYF	TGTGCCAGCAGCAGTTTTAGCGGGAGTGGCGAGCAGTACTTC
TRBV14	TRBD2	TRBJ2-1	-	CASSQGLAAYNEQFF	TGTGCCAGCAGTCAGGGACTAGCGGCGTACAATGAGCAGTTCTTC
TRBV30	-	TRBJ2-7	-	CAWSVTQKLPEQYF	TGTGCCTGGAGCGTGACTCAAAAACTTCCCGAGCAGTACTTC
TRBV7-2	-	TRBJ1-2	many	CASSLSGPNYGYTF	TGTGCCAGCAGCTTGTCGGGCCCCAACTATGGCTACACCTTC
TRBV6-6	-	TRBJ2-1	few	CASSPSRWEQFF	TGTGCCAGCAGTCCGAGCCGGTGGGAGCAGTTCTTC
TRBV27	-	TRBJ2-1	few	CASSLEGQRTSYNEQFF	TGTGCCAGCAGTTTAGAGGGGCAGCGGACTTCCTACAATGAGCAGTTCTTC
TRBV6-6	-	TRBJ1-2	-	CASSFGVGDGYTF	TGTGCCAGCAGTTTTGGGGTTGGGGATGGCTACACCTTC